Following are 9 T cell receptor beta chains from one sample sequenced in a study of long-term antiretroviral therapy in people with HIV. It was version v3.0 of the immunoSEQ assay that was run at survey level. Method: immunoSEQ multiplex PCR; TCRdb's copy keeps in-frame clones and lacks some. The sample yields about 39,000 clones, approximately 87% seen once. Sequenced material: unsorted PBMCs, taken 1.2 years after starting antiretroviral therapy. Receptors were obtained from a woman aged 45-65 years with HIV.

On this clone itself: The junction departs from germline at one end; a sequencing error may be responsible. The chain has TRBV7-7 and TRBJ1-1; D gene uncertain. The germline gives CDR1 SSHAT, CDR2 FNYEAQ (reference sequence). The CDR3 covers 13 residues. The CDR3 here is CASSLDKGTEAFF. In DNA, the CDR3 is TGTGCTAGCAGCTTAGATAAAGGTACTGAAGCTTTCTTT.

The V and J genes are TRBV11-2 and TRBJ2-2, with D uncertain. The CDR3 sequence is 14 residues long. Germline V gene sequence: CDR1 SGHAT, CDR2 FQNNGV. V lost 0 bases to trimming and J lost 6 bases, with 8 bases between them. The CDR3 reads CASSLDRWSGELFF. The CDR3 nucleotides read TGTGCCAGCAGCTTAGATCGTTGGTCCGGGGAGCTGTTTTTT. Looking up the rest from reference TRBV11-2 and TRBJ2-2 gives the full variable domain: EAGVAQSPRYKIIEKRQSVAFWCNPISGHATLYWYQQILGQGPKLLIQFQNNGVVDDSQLPKDRFSAERLKGVDSTLKIQPAKLEDSAVYLCASSLDRWSGELFFGEGSRLTVL.

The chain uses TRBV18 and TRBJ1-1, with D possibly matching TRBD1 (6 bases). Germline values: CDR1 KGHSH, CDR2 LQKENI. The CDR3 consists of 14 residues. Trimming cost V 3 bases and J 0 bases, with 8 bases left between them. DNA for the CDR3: TGTGCCAGCTCACCCCAGGGGATGAACACTGAAGCTTTCTTT. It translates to CASSPQGMNTEAFF.

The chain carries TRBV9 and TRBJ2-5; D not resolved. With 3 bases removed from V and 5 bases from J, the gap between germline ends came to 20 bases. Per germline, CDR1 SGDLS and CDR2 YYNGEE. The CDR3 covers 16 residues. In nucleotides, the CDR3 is TGTGCCAGCAGCGGAAGCCGGGTAGCAGGTAGTGAGACCCAGTACTTC. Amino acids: CASSGSRVAGSETQYF.

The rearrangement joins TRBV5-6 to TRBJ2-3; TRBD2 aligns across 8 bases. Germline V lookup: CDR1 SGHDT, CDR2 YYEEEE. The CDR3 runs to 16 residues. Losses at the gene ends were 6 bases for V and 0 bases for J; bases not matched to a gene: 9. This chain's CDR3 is CASIPGGGVSTDTQYF. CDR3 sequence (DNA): TGTGCCAGCATCCCCGGGGGGGGAGTAAGCACAGATACGCAGTATTTT.

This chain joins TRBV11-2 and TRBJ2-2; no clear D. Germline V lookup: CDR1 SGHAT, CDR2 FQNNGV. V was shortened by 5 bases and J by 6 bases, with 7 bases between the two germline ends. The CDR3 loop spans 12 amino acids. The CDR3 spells CASSLVPGELFF. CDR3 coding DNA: TGTGCCAGCAGCCTGGTCCCCGGGGAGCTGTTTTTT.

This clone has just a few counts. CDR3 loop: CASGDLGDRNEQFF. CDR3 nucleotides: TGTGCTAGTGGTGACCTTGGAGACCGCAATGAGCAGTTCTTC. The V gene is TRBV12-5, the J gene TRBJ2-1; D remains unclear. The V and J ends lost 5 bases and 6 bases respectively, with 14 bases between them. Per germline, CDR1 LGHNT and CDR2 FRNRAP. The CDR3 consists of 14 residues.

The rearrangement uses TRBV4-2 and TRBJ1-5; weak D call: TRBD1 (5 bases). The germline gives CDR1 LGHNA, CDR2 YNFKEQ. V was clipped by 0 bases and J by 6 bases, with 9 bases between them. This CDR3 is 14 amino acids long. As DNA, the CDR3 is TGTGCCAGCAGCCAAGATTGGGGGGGTCAGCCCCAGCATTTT. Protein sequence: CASSQDWGGQPQHF.

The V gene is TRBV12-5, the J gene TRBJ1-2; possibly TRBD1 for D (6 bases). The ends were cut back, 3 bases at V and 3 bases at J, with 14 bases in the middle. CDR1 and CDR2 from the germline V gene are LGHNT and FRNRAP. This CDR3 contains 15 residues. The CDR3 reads CASGLQSGADYGYTF. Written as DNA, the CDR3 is TGTGCTAGTGGTTTACAGTCAGGGGCCGACTATGGCTACACCTTC.